Listed below are T cell receptor beta chains from one sample, sequenced in a study of cytomegalovirus exposure and HLA in healthy donors. The repertoire was sequenced with immunoSEQ multiplex PCR; TCRdb's copy has only in-frame clones and lacks some. In the table there are 150,000 to 200,000 clones, over 60% of which are singletons. The sample taken for sequencing was PBMCs. The receptor set was obtained from a woman between 50 and 59 years old in good health and CMV-seronegative. The CDR3 runs from the conserved cysteine through the conserved F or W. A D gene is named only where the DNA matches it firmly. Size is stated for part of the rows, as once, few or many counts, or as a class when the clone is expanded.

v_call: TRBV6-1
d_call: -
j_call: TRBJ2-2
clone_size: -
cdr3_aa: CASRTGNTGELFF
cdr3_nt: TGTGCCAGCAGGACAGGGAACACCGGGGAGCTGTTTTTT

v_call: TRBV9
d_call: TRBD2
j_call: TRBJ2-3
clone_size: -
cdr3_aa: CASSVDISGGVKDTQYF
cdr3_nt: TGTGCCAGCAGCGTAGATATTAGCGGGGGGGTGAAAGATACGCAGTATTTT

v_call: TRBV4-3
d_call: TRBD2
j_call: TRBJ2-7
clone_size: -
cdr3_aa: CASSHSAGSVDEQYF
cdr3_nt: TGCGCCAGTAGCCACTCAGCGGGATCGGTGGACGAGCAGTACTTC

v_call: TRBV5-1
d_call: -
j_call: TRBJ1-5
clone_size: -
cdr3_aa: CASSLGTAGAAPQHF
cdr3_nt: TGCGCCAGCAGCTTAGGGACCGCGGGAGCTGCGCCCCAGCATTTT

v_call: TRBV6-5
d_call: -
j_call: TRBJ1-1
clone_size: -
cdr3_aa: CASSYAGRVLNTEAFF
cdr3_nt: TGTGCCAGCAGTTACGCGGGACGAGTTTTGAACACTGAAGCTTTCTTT

v_call: TRBV6-1
d_call: TRBD1
j_call: TRBJ1-1
clone_size: -
cdr3_aa: CASSEAAGGRIAEAFF
cdr3_nt: TGTGCCAGCAGTGAGGCCGCAGGGGGGCGAATAGCTGAAGCTTTCTTT

v_call: TRBV6-1
d_call: TRBD1
j_call: TRBJ2-2
clone_size: -
cdr3_aa: CASSERVWGQGPTGELFF
cdr3_nt: TGTGCCAGCAGTGAAAGGGTTTGGGGACAGGGTCCTACCGGGGAGCTGTTTTTT

v_call: TRBV10-1
d_call: -
j_call: TRBJ1-6
clone_size: -
cdr3_aa: CASGEGLRHNSPLHF
cdr3_nt: TGCGCCAGCGGGGAGGGGCTGAGGCATAATTCACCCCTCCACTTT

v_call: TRBV6-1
d_call: -
j_call: TRBJ2-4
clone_size: -
cdr3_aa: CASSEGQGNIQYF
cdr3_nt: TGTGCCAGCAGTGAAGGGCAGGGAAACATTCAGTACTTC

v_call: TRBV10-3
d_call: -
j_call: TRBJ2-7
clone_size: -
cdr3_aa: CAISDGAYYYEQYF
cdr3_nt: TGTGCCATCAGTGATGGCGCGTACTACTACGAGCAGTACTTC

v_call: TRBV29-1
d_call: TRBD2
j_call: TRBJ2-2
clone_size: -
cdr3_aa: CSGELAGAGELFF
cdr3_nt: TGCAGCGGTGAACTAGCGGGAGCCGGGGAGCTGTTTTTT

v_call: TRBV21-1
d_call: -
j_call: TRBJ1-2
clone_size: -
cdr3_aa: CASSWVEDNYGYTF
cdr3_nt: TGTGCCAGCAGCTGGGTTGAGGATAACTATGGCTACACCTTC

v_call: TRBV2
d_call: -
j_call: TRBJ2-7
clone_size: -
cdr3_aa: CASSDTAGWEQYF
cdr3_nt: TGTGCCAGCAGCGACACGGCAGGTTGGGAGCAGTACTTC

v_call: TRBV6-1
d_call: TRBD1
j_call: TRBJ1-2
clone_size: -
cdr3_aa: CASSFGTGYGYTF
cdr3_nt: TGTGCCAGCAGTTTTGGGACAGGGTATGGCTACACCTTC

v_call: TRBV7-8
d_call: TRBD2
j_call: TRBJ2-7
clone_size: -
cdr3_aa: CASSLKAGEVQYF
cdr3_nt: TGTGCCAGCAGCTTAAAAGCGGGGGAGGTGCAGTACTTC

v_call: TRBV6-1
d_call: TRBD2
j_call: TRBJ2-7
clone_size: -
cdr3_aa: CASSERYERGHYEQYF
cdr3_nt: TGTGCCAGCAGTGAAAGATATGAGCGGGGCCACTACGAGCAGTACTTC

v_call: TRBV7-2
d_call: -
j_call: TRBJ1-5
clone_size: -
cdr3_aa: CASTRGGNQPQHF
cdr3_nt: TGTGCCAGCACTAGAGGGGGTAATCAGCCCCAGCATTTT

v_call: TRBV28
d_call: -
j_call: TRBJ1-5
clone_size: -
cdr3_aa: CASSLQDLGNQPQHF
cdr3_nt: TGTGCCAGCAGCCTTCAGGACTTGGGCAATCAGCCCCAGCATTTT

v_call: TRBV28
d_call: TRBD1
j_call: TRBJ2-1
clone_size: -
cdr3_aa: CASIDPGTGSYNEQFF
cdr3_nt: TGTGCCAGCATTGACCCCGGGACAGGGTCTTACAATGAGCAGTTCTTC

v_call: TRBV6-1
d_call: -
j_call: TRBJ1-5
clone_size: -
cdr3_aa: CASSESRGGRASKPQHF
cdr3_nt: TGTGCCAGCAGTGAATCTCGGGGAGGAAGGGCGTCCAAGCCCCAGCATTTT

v_call: TRBV6-5
d_call: TRBD2
j_call: TRBJ2-1
clone_size: -
cdr3_aa: CASSPLAGVQFF
cdr3_nt: TGTGCCAGCAGTCCGCTAGCGGGGGTGCAGTTCTTC

v_call: TRBV19
d_call: -
j_call: TRBJ2-1
clone_size: few
cdr3_aa: CASSIDWSHVRYEQFF
cdr3_nt: TGTGCCAGTAGTATAGATTGGTCCCACGTACGGTATGAGCAGTTCTTC

v_call: TRBV4-1
d_call: -
j_call: TRBJ1-1
clone_size: -
cdr3_aa: CASSRTGNTEAFF
cdr3_nt: TGCGCCAGCAGCCGCACAGGGAACACTGAAGCTTTCTTT

v_call: TRBV2
d_call: TRBD2
j_call: TRBJ2-1
clone_size: few
cdr3_aa: CASSEVAGGFSTYNEQFF
cdr3_nt: TGTGCCAGCAGTGAGGTGGCGGGGGGGTTCTCCACCTACAATGAGCAGTTCTTC

v_call: TRBV4-1
d_call: TRBD1
j_call: TRBJ1-1
clone_size: -
cdr3_aa: CASSQGITGAETEAFF
cdr3_nt: TGCGCCAGCAGCCAAGGTATTACAGGGGCTGAAACTGAAGCTTTCTTT

v_call: TRBV14
d_call: -
j_call: TRBJ2-5
clone_size: -
cdr3_aa: CASSQDGQPQETQYF
cdr3_nt: TGTGCCAGCAGCCAAGATGGACAGCCCCAAGAGACCCAGTACTTC

v_call: TRBV18
d_call: -
j_call: TRBJ1-3
clone_size: -
cdr3_aa: CASSPEGRLKGNTIYF
cdr3_nt: TGTGCCAGCTCACCGGAAGGCAGGCTAAAGGGAAACACCATATATTTT

v_call: TRBV7-2
d_call: TRBD1
j_call: TRBJ1-5
clone_size: -
cdr3_aa: CASSKTPGGQGNNQPQHF
cdr3_nt: TGTGCCAGCAGCAAAACTCCCGGGGGACAGGGCAACAATCAGCCCCAGCATTTT

v_call: TRBV18
d_call: -
j_call: TRBJ2-7
clone_size: few
cdr3_aa: CASSRTEHEQYF
cdr3_nt: TGTGCCAGCTCGAGGACAGAGCACGAGCAGTACTTC

v_call: TRBV10-2
d_call: -
j_call: TRBJ2-3
clone_size: -
cdr3_aa: CASRDAGTTDTQYF
cdr3_nt: TGCGCCAGCAGGGACGCGGGAACAACAGATACGCAGTATTTT

v_call: TRBV2
d_call: -
j_call: TRBJ2-7
clone_size: -
cdr3_aa: CASSDGFAYEQYF
cdr3_nt: TGTGCCAGCAGTGACGGGTTCGCCTACGAGCAGTACTTC

v_call: TRBV11-2
d_call: -
j_call: TRBJ1-2
clone_size: -
cdr3_aa: CASSFRGGNQGYTF
cdr3_nt: TGTGCCAGCAGCTTCCGGGGGGGCAATCAGGGCTACACCTTC

v_call: TRBV19
d_call: -
j_call: TRBJ1-1
clone_size: few
cdr3_aa: CASSLTISGEAFF
cdr3_nt: TGTGCCAGTAGCCTCACAATCTCAGGTGAAGCTTTCTTT

v_call: TRBV2
d_call: TRBD1
j_call: TRBJ2-5
clone_size: -
cdr3_aa: CASKGQGRLQTQYF
cdr3_nt: TGTGCCAGCAAGGGACAGGGTCGCTTACAGACCCAGTACTTC

v_call: TRBV7-2
d_call: TRBD1
j_call: TRBJ2-7
clone_size: -
cdr3_aa: CASRKQGAYEQYF
cdr3_nt: TGTGCCAGCAGGAAACAGGGGGCCTACGAGCAGTACTTC

v_call: TRBV4-3
d_call: -
j_call: TRBJ2-3
clone_size: -
cdr3_aa: CASYPGQEVDTQYF
cdr3_nt: TGCGCCAGCTACCCTGGCCAAGAGGTAGATACGCAGTATTTT

v_call: TRBV19
d_call: -
j_call: TRBJ1-6
clone_size: -
cdr3_aa: CASSTGLTGNSPLHF
cdr3_nt: TGTGCCAGTAGTACGGGCCTAACGGGGAATTCACCCCTCCACTTT

v_call: TRBV4-1
d_call: -
j_call: TRBJ2-7
clone_size: few
cdr3_aa: CASSQVDMGFTYEQYF
cdr3_nt: TGCGCCAGCAGCCAAGTCGATATGGGCTTCACCTACGAGCAGTACTTC

v_call: TRBV29-1
d_call: -
j_call: TRBJ2-4
clone_size: -
cdr3_aa: CSVEGAGVGTRRIQYF
cdr3_nt: TGCAGCGTTGAAGGGGCGGGAGTCGGGACAAGACGGATTCAGTACTTC

v_call: TRBV5-1
d_call: TRBD1
j_call: TRBJ2-1
clone_size: -
cdr3_aa: CASSSAGGSYNEQFF
cdr3_nt: TGCGCCAGCAGCTCCGCAGGGGGCTCCTACAATGAGCAGTTCTTC

v_call: TRBV5-8
d_call: TRBD1
j_call: TRBJ1-2
clone_size: -
cdr3_aa: CASSVGQLLHYGYTF
cdr3_nt: TGTGCCAGCAGCGTGGGACAGCTCTTGCACTATGGCTACACCTTC

v_call: TRBV6-1
d_call: -
j_call: TRBJ1-2
clone_size: once
cdr3_aa: CASSVPGRGYGYTF
cdr3_nt: TGTGCCAGCAGTGTCCCGGGGAGGGGCTATGGCTACACCTTC

v_call: TRBV19
d_call: TRBD1
j_call: TRBJ1-2
clone_size: -
cdr3_aa: CASSPEGARDYGYTF
cdr3_nt: TGTGCCAGTAGTCCCGAGGGGGCGCGGGACTATGGCTACACCTTC

v_call: TRBV28
d_call: TRBD1
j_call: TRBJ1-2
clone_size: few
cdr3_aa: CASSPRTGNNYGYTF
cdr3_nt: TGTGCCAGCAGCCCAAGGACAGGCAACAACTATGGCTACACCTTC

v_call: TRBV7-9
d_call: TRBD1
j_call: TRBJ1-5
clone_size: -
cdr3_aa: CASSRQGTHSNQPQHF
cdr3_nt: TGTGCCAGCAGTCGACAGGGGACTCATAGCAATCAGCCCCAGCATTTT

v_call: TRBV4-3
d_call: -
j_call: TRBJ1-6
clone_size: -
cdr3_aa: CASSQRGRGDNSPLHF
cdr3_nt: TGCGCCAGCAGCCAGAGGGGGAGGGGCGATAATTCACCCCTCCACTTT

v_call: TRBV28
d_call: -
j_call: TRBJ1-5
clone_size: -
cdr3_aa: CASSLRESNQPQHF
cdr3_nt: TGTGCCAGCAGTTTAAGGGAGAGCAATCAGCCCCAGCATTTT

v_call: TRBV20-1
d_call: -
j_call: TRBJ2-3
clone_size: -
cdr3_aa: CSARTVDTQYF
cdr3_nt: TGCAGTGCCCGGACAGTAGATACGCAGTATTTT

v_call: TRBV19
d_call: -
j_call: TRBJ2-7
clone_size: -
cdr3_aa: CASSESLSYEQYF
cdr3_nt: TGTGCCAGTAGTGAATCGTTATCCTACGAGCAGTACTTC

v_call: TRBV5-8
d_call: -
j_call: TRBJ2-7
clone_size: -
cdr3_aa: CASSSYYEQYF
cdr3_nt: TGTGCCAGCAGCTCCTACTACGAGCAGTACTTC

v_call: TRBV7-9
d_call: -
j_call: TRBJ2-7
clone_size: -
cdr3_aa: CSSTARGGEQYF
cdr3_nt: TGTTCCAGCACAGCGCGAGGCGGCGAGCAGTACTTC

v_call: TRBV6-5
d_call: TRBD1
j_call: TRBJ2-7
clone_size: -
cdr3_aa: CASSYSPGGAYEQYF
cdr3_nt: TGTGCCAGCAGTTACTCACCAGGGGGAGCCTACGAGCAGTACTTC

v_call: TRBV14
d_call: TRBD2
j_call: TRBJ2-3
clone_size: -
cdr3_aa: CASSPTSGITDTQYF
cdr3_nt: TGTGCCAGCAGCCCGACTAGCGGGATCACAGATACGCAGTATTTT

v_call: TRBV19
d_call: TRBD2
j_call: TRBJ2-7
clone_size: -
cdr3_aa: CASSRTSGSSYEQYF
cdr3_nt: TGTGCCAGTAGTAGGACTAGCGGGAGCTCCTACGAGCAGTACTTC

v_call: TRBV6-1
d_call: TRBD1
j_call: TRBJ1-1
clone_size: -
cdr3_aa: CASSLRDRGTEAFF
cdr3_nt: TGTGCCAGCAGCCTCCGGGACAGGGGTACTGAAGCTTTCTTT

v_call: TRBV11-2
d_call: -
j_call: TRBJ2-5
clone_size: -
cdr3_aa: CASSLSSWGLRQETQYF
cdr3_nt: TGTGCCAGCAGCTTATCTTCGTGGGGCCTTCGACAAGAGACCCAGTACTTC

v_call: TRBV6-6
d_call: -
j_call: TRBJ1-2
clone_size: few
cdr3_aa: CASSYSGGNYGYTF
cdr3_nt: TGTGCCAGCAGTTACTCAGGGGGAAACTATGGCTACACCTTC